These 32 T cell receptor beta chains were all obtained from the same sample, sequenced in a study of regulatory T cells in long-lasting Graves disease. HTBI primers from iRepertoire and Arm-PCR of CDR3 regions yielded the TCR beta libraries. TCRdb analysed the multiplex PCR reads with MiXCR anew, one entry per CDR3 protein. Among around 460,000 distinct CDR3 sequences listed, roughly 23% were seen once. The time point denotes: persistent/refractory GD, antithyroid drugs over 5 years with positive TRAb. PBMC-extracted RNA yielded the TCR library. This sample comprised peripheral blood mononuclear cells (PBMCs), obtained when the disease was refractory, from a patient treated with antithyroid drugs. Receptors were obtained from a female donor with Graves disease.

This clonotype was counted ten times or more. V is TRBV7-3 and J is TRBJ1-6; 8 positions agree with TRBD1. Germline CDR1 SGHTA, CDR2 FQGTGA. Germline trimming cut 1 base from V and 9 bases from J; bases unmatched to any gene: 8. The CDR3 runs 16 residues. CDR3 sequence (DNA): TGTGCCAGCAGCTTAAGCGAGGCAGGGGGCTTTTCACCCCTCCACTTT. This translates into CASSLSEAGGFSPLHF.

This clonotype was counted a few times. The genes are TRBV20-1 and TRBJ1-5; D gene unclear. The length of the CDR3 is 16 residues. V lost 3 bases, J lost 3 bases, and 18 bases lay in between. CDR1 and CDR2 from the germline V gene are DFQATT and SNEGSKA (reference sequence). DNA of the CDR3: TGCAGTGCTAGCCCCGGGGTAGGATCCTTCAATCAGCCCCAGCATTTT. Amino acids: CSASPGVGSFNQPQHF.

Concerning this clonotype itself: This could be a read error, since a much larger clone is one nucleotide away. V usage is TRBV24-1 and J usage is TRBJ1-1; 7 nucleotides line up with TRBD1. The ends lost 11 bases at V and 0 bases at J; junction bases unmatched: 5. Germline V lookup: CDR1 KGHDR, CDR2 SFDVKD. CDR3 length equals 13 residues. CDR3 sequence (DNA): TGTGCCATCAATGGGACAGTGAACACTGAAGCTTTCTTT. It yields the protein CAINGTVNTEAFF.

The chain joins TRBV4-1 to TRBJ2-5; the D gene could be TRBD1 or TRBD2 (5 bases each). With 3 bases removed from V and 5 bases from J, the gap between germline ends came to 16 bases. Germline V CDR1 and CDR2: MGHRA, YSYEKL. The CDR3 is 15 amino acids. CDR3 in DNA: TGCGCCAGCAGCCAGACCCGGGACCCCCCTGAGACCCAGTACTTC. Its translation: CASSQTRDPPETQYF.

This clonotype was seen at least ten times. This chain joins TRBV28 and TRBJ2-7, with D perhaps matching TRBD1 or TRBD2 (5 bases each). This CDR3 has 15 residues. Trimming shortened V by 8 bases and J by 1 base, and 18 bases separated the two germline ends. Germline CDR1 is MDHEN and CDR2 is SYDVKM. The CDR3 DNA reads TGTGCCAGCTCCCCCGCTAGCAGGGCGTCCTACGAGCAGTACTTC. Translated: CASSPASRASYEQYF. Based on the CDR3 plus reference TRBV28 and TRBJ2-7, the full variable domain is DVKVTQSSRYLVKRTGEKVFLECVQDMDHENMFWYRQDPGLGLRLIYFSYDVKMKEKGDIPEGYSVSREKKERFSLILESASTNQTSMYLCASSPASRASYEQYFGPGTRLTVT.

Many counts were recorded for this clonotype. The chain links TRBV6-2 or TRBV6-3 to TRBJ1-5; D unclear. Trimming removed 7 bases at V and 4 bases at J, with 8 bases between. CDR1 MNHEY and CDR2 SVGEGT come from the germline V gene. The CDR3 is made up of 12 amino acids. CDR3 DNA sequence: TGTGCCAGCACGGATTCGAATCAGCCCCAGCATTTT. Its protein is CASTDSNQPQHF.

The chain uses TRBV20-1 and TRBJ2-7, with D maybe TRBD2 (5 bases). Germline lookup yields CDR1 DFQATT and CDR2 SNEGSKA (reference sequence). The CDR3 contains 11 residues. V lost 6 bases, J lost 3 bases, and 9 bases lay in between. CDR3 sequence reads: CSAGIHYEQYF. CDR3 coding DNA: TGCAGTGCCGGGATTCACTACGAGCAGTACTTC.

This clonotype was counted between two and nine times. The rearrangement uses TRBV30 and TRBJ1-1; the D gene is possibly TRBD1 (6 bases). In germline, CDR1 is GTSNPN, CDR2 SVGIG (reference sequence). The V and J ends lost 2 bases and 3 bases respectively, with 10 bases between them. The CDR3 length is 13 residues. CDR3: CAWSQAGDTEAFF. In DNA, the CDR3 is TGTGCCTGGAGTCAGGCAGGGGACACTGAAGCTTTCTTT.

This clonotype was seen at least ten times. The rearrangement links TRBV20-1 to TRBJ1-1; perhaps TRBD1 as D (6 bases). CDR1 and CDR2 from the germline V gene are DFQATT and SNEGSKA (reference sequence). Trimming stripped 6 bases from V and 4 bases from J, with 15 bases between. The CDR3 covers 13 residues. The CDR3 DNA is TGCAGTGCATTCCTCAGGGGTAGCACTGAAGCTTTCTTT. This gives the protein CSAFLRGSTEAFF.

This clonotype was found many times. This rearrangement joins TRBV5-6 to TRBJ1-5, with D maybe TRBD1 (6 bases). Germline CDR1 SGHDT, CDR2 YYEEEE. This CDR3 is 17 amino acids long. The V and J ends lost 0 bases and 0 bases respectively, with 13 bases between them. Written as DNA, the CDR3 is TGTGCCAGCAGCTTGGCGGGGGCGAGCGATAGCAATCAGCCCCAGCATTTT. Its translation is CASSLAGASDSNQPQHF. Supplemented by reference TRBV5-6 and TRBJ1-5, the full variable domain reads DAGVTQSPTHLIKTRGQQVTLRCSPKSGHDTVSWYQQALGQGPQFIFQYYEEEERQRGNFPDRFSGHQFPNYSSELNVNALLLGDSALYLCASSLAGASDSNQPQHFGDGTRLSIL.

With regard to this clonotype: A read error may produce the germline difference seen at one junction end. The chain has TRBV12-3 or TRBV12-4 and TRBJ1-5; D gene uncertain. The CDR3 length is 16 residues. As DNA, the CDR3 is TGCGCCAGCAGCCAAGTCTATGACCTGGGCAATCAGCCCCAGCATTTT. It yields the protein CASSQVYDLGNQPQHF.

This clonotype has a count of ten or more. The rearrangement joins TRBV2 to TRBJ2-5; D call uncertain. This CDR3 has 11 residues. Trimming removed 9 bases at V and 4 bases at J, with 9 bases between. The germline V gene has CDR1 SNHLY and CDR2 FYNNEI. DNA for the CDR3: TGTGCCAGGGGTCTAAGAGAGACCCAGTACTTC. Its translation is CARGLRETQYF. Variable domain in full (rest from reference TRBV2 and TRBJ2-5): EPEVTQTPSHQVTQMGQEVILRCVPISNHLYFYWYRQILGQKVEFLVSFYNNEISEKSEIFDDQFSVERPDGSNFTLKIRSTKLEDSAMYFCARGLRETQYFGPGTRLLVL.

The V and J genes are TRBV20-1 and TRBJ1-5, with a tentative D call TRBD1 (6 bases). The CDR3 extends over 14 amino acids. Trimming took off 3 bases at V and 7 bases at J, with 16 bases between the two ends. CDR1 is DFQATT, CDR2 SNEGSKA, per germline (reference sequence). CDR3 protein: CSASSGGGWQPQHF. CDR3 nucleotides: TGCAGTGCTAGCTCGGGGGGCGGGTGGCAGCCCCAGCATTTT.

The chain couples TRBV3-1 to TRBJ2-2; 10 bases align to TRBD2. This CDR3 comprises 17 residues. Germline V lookup: CDR1 LGHDT, CDR2 YNNKEL (reference sequence). Losses at the gene ends were 4 bases for V and 2 bases for J; bases not matched to a gene: 7. CDR3: CASSPILAGGNTGELFF. CDR3 nucleotides: TGTGCCAGCAGCCCGATCTTAGCGGGAGGCAACACCGGGGAGCTGTTTTTT.

This clonotype was counted many times. This chain uses TRBV30 with TRBJ1-1; no reliable D call. The germline CDR1 and CDR2 sequences are GTSNPN and SVGIG (reference sequence). The V and J ends lost 3 bases and 4 bases respectively, with 9 bases between them. This CDR3 has 12 residues. CDR3 nucleotide sequence: TGTGCCTGGAGGCCTCGGACCACTGAAGCTTTCTTT. This gives the protein CAWRPRTTEAFF.

This clonotype occurred a few times. The chain is built from TRBV7-2 and TRBJ1-6, with 8 bases lining up with TRBD1. The CDR3 length is 16 residues. The germline V gene has CDR1 SGHTA and CDR2 FQGNSA. V lost 1 base and J lost 6; bases outside the gene matches: 5. CDR3 protein: CASSLVFRGRNSPLHF. In nucleotides, the CDR3 is TGTGCCAGCAGCTTAGTGTTCAGGGGGCGTAATTCACCCCTCCACTTT.

In this sample, this clonotype turned up many times. V is TRBV12-3 or TRBV12-4 and J is TRBJ1-4; TRBD1 matches at 7 bases. The CDR3 is 15 residues long. V was clipped by 6 bases and J by 4 bases; unmatched bases: 8. CDR3 DNA sequence: TGTGCCAGCAGGTCTCAGGGGGACCTTAATGAAAAACTGTTTTTT. Amino acid sequence: CASRSQGDLNEKLFF.

In its sample, this clonotype was seen many times. The chain couples TRBV11-2 to TRBJ1-2, with 7 bases that match TRBD1. V shed 4 bases and J 6 bases; nucleotides not matched to a gene: 11. This CDR3 has 15 residues. Per the germline V gene, CDR1 is SGHAT and CDR2 is FQNNGV. CDR3 in DNA: TGTGCCAGCAGCTCGACAACAGGGGCAAGACATGGCTACACCTTC. Translation gives CASSSTTGARHGYTF.

This clonotype was counted only a few times. The chain employs TRBV4-3 and TRBJ2-7; the D gene could be TRBD1 or TRBD2 (7 bases each). Between the trimmed V and J ends, which lost 1 base and 3 bases, there was a span of 16 bases. Germline V gene data show CDR1 as LGHNA and CDR2 as YSLEER. The CDR3 length is 16 residues. The CDR3 nucleotides are TGCGCCAGCAGCCAAGTGGTGGCAGGGGGGGACTACGAGCAGTACTTC. Its translation: CASSQVVAGGDYEQYF.

This clonotype was detected only a few times. CDR3 DNA: TGCGCCAGCAGCCAAGGACCGGTTAATGAAAAACTGTTTTTT. It specifies CASSQGPVNEKLFF. The chain joins TRBV4-1 to TRBJ1-4; no reliable D call. The V gene's germline CDR1 is MGHRA and CDR2 YSYEKL. This CDR3 contains 14 residues. V was shortened by 1 base and J by 4 bases, with 7 bases between the two germline ends.

This clonotype appeared many times. The chain joins TRBV2 to TRBJ1-1; D possibly corresponds to TRBD1 (6 bases). The V and J ends lost 9 bases and 5 bases respectively, with 16 bases between them. In germline, CDR1 is SNHLY, CDR2 FYNNEI. This CDR3 region has 13 residues. CDR3 nucleotides: TGTGCCAGGTCAGGGGTAAGGGGGACTGAAGCTTTCTTT. Its translation is CARSGVRGTEAFF.

The J gene is TRBJ1-5, the V gene TRBV6-1; no definite D call. The V and J ends lost 2 bases and 0 bases respectively, with 14 bases between them. The CDR3 totals 17 residues. CDR1 MNHNS and CDR2 SASEGT come from the germline V gene. The CDR3 sequence: CASSERPERYSNQPQHF. CDR3 nucleotides: TGTGCCAGCAGTGAAAGGCCAGAGAGATATAGCAATCAGCCCCAGCATTTT.

This clonotype was seen many times. The CDR3 DNA is TGTGCCAGCAGTTATCAGAACTTTTGGCAGGACACTGAAGCTTTCTTT. This gives the protein CASSYQNFWQDTEAFF. This rearrangement joins TRBV6-5 to TRBJ1-1; no reliable D call. Per germline, CDR1 MNHEY and CDR2 SVGAGI. This CDR3 spans 16 amino acids. Trimming removed 3 bases at V and 3 bases at J, with 17 bases between.

This clonotype was counted between two and nine times. The CDR3 region is CASSQDQGHLRDGYTF. As DNA, the CDR3 is TGTGCCAGCAGCCAAGATCAGGGACATCTGAGGGATGGCTACACCTTC. The genes are TRBV3-1 and TRBJ1-2, with a possible D match to TRBD1 (6 bases). This CDR3 region has 16 residues. Deletions cut 0 bases from V and 6 bases from J, with 17 bases between. The germline CDR1 and CDR2 sequences are LGHDT and YNNKEL (reference sequence).

This chain joins TRBV7-2 and TRBJ2-7, with 9 bases that match TRBD2. Germline V gene data show CDR1 as SGHTA and CDR2 as FQGNSA. The V segment lost 3 bases and the J segment 5 bases; nucleotides outside the gene matches: 2. This CDR3 region has 13 residues. Written as DNA, the CDR3 is TGTGCCAGCAGCTTCCCTAGCGGGAACGAGCAGTACTTC. Its translation is CASSFPSGNEQYF.

The gene calls are TRBV2 and TRBJ1-6; D possibly corresponds to TRBD1 (6 bases). Trimming took 6 bases from V and 0 from J, leaving 15 bases between them. The CDR3 is 17 amino acids. From germline, CDR1 is SNHLY and CDR2 FYNNEI. CDR3 in DNA: TGTGCCAGCAGGGCCACAGGGAGCAACTCCTATAATTCACCCCTCCACTTT. Translated, it gives CASRATGSNSYNSPLHF. The variable domain in full, completed from reference TRBV2 and TRBJ1-6, reads EPEVTQTPSHQVTQMGQEVILRCVPISNHLYFYWYRQILGQKVEFLVSFYNNEISEKSEIFDDQFSVERPDGSNFTLKIRSTKLEDSAMYFCASRATGSNSYNSPLHFGNGTRLTVT.

This clonotype was detected many times. The chain has TRBV6-5 and TRBJ1-2, with 10 bases matching TRBD1. V lost 2 bases and J lost 2; bases outside the gene matches: 5. Germline CDR1 reads MNHEY; CDR2 reads SVGAGI. This CDR3 region has 16 residues. CDR3 sequence reads: CASSYRPGQGNYGYTF. Here the CDR3 DNA reads TGTGCCAGCAGTTACCGACCGGGACAGGGGAACTATGGCTACACCTTC.

The V gene is TRBV20-1, the J gene TRBJ1-4; 9 bases match TRBD1. The V gene end was trimmed by 0 bases and the J gene end by 6 bases; junction bases not matched to a gene: 8. The CDR3 is made up of 16 amino acids. Germline V gene data show CDR1 as DFQATT and CDR2 as SNEGSKA (reference sequence). DNA of the CDR3: TGCAGTGCTAGAGATCAGTGGACAGGGGCTGATGAAAAACTGTTTTTT. Amino acid sequence: CSARDQWTGADEKLFF.

This clonotype has a count of ten or more. The chain uses TRBV28 and TRBJ2-5; 8 bases are a match to TRBD2. The CDR3 has 17 amino acids. Per the germline V gene, CDR1 is MDHEN and CDR2 is SYDVKM. J was trimmed by 2 bases and V by 4 bases; bases with no gene match: 12. This chain's CDR3 is CASSSNIPIAGQETQYF. The CDR3 bases are TGTGCCAGCAGTTCGAATATTCCGATAGCGGGACAAGAGACCCAGTACTTC.

This clonotype was seen ten or more times. This chain uses TRBV7-2 with TRBJ1-2; 8 positions match TRBD1. V gave up 3 bases and J gave up 4 bases; unmatched junction bases: 4. CDR3 length: 14 residues. Germline CDR1 is SGHTA and CDR2 is FQGNSA. The CDR3 DNA is TGTGCCAGCAGCTTGGGACAGGAGACCTATGGCTACACCTTC. Translation gives CASSLGQETYGYTF. The whole variable domain, remainder taken from reference TRBV7-2 and TRBJ1-2, is GAGVSQSPSNKVTEKGKDVELRCDPISGHTALYWYRQSLGQGLEFLIYFQGNSAPDKSGLPSDRFSAERTGGSVSTLTIQRTQQEDSAVYLCASSLGQETYGYTFGSGTRLTVV.

CDR3 nucleotide sequence: TGTGCCAGCAGTGGACTAACAGGGATCTACGAGCAGTACTTC. Amino acids: CASSGLTGIYEQYF. The genes are TRBV6-1 and TRBJ2-7, with a tentative D call TRBD1 (6 bases). CDR1 and CDR2 (germline): MNHNS, SASEGT. The CDR3 totals 14 residues. The V end was cut by 4 bases, the J end by 3 bases, with 13 bases between.

At least ten counts were recorded for this clonotype. V usage is TRBV7-2 and J usage is TRBJ2-7, with D hard to call. Germline V CDR1 and CDR2: SGHTA, FQGNSA. Between the trimmed V and J ends, which lost 1 base and 0 bases, there was a span of 7 bases. There are 14 residues in the CDR3. The CDR3 reads CASSLGQYSYEQYF. As DNA, the CDR3 is TGTGCCAGCAGCTTAGGTCAATACTCCTACGAGCAGTACTTC.